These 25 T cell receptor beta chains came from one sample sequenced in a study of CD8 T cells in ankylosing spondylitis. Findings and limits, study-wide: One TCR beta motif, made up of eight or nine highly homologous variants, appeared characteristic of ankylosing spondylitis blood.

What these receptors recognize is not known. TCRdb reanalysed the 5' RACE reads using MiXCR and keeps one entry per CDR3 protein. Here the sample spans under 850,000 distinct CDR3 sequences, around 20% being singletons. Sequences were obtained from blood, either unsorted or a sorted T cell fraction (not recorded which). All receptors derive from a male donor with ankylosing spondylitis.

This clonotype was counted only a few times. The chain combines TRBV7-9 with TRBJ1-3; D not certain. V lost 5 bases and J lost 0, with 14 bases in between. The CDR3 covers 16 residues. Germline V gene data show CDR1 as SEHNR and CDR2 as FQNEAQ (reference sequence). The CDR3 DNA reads TGTGCCAGCAGCGGATGGGCCAGTGACTCTGGAAACACCATATATTTT. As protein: CASSGWASDSGNTIYF.

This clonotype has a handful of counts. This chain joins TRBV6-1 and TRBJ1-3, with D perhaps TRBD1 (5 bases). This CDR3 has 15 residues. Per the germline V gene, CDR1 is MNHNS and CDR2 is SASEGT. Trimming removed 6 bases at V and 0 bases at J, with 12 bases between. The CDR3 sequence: CASSLTEISGNTIYF. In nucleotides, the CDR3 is TGTGCCAGCAGCCTGACAGAGATCTCTGGAAACACCATATATTTT.

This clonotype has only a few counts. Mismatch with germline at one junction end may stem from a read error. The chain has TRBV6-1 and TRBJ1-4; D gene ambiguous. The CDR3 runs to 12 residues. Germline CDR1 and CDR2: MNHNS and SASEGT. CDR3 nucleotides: TGTGCCAGCAGTGAAAGACAAGGCAGTAGGCTTTTT. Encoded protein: CASSERQGSRLF.

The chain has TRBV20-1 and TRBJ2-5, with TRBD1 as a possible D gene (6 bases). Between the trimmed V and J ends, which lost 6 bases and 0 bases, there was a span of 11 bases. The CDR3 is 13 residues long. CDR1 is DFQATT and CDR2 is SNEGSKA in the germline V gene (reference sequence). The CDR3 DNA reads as TGCAGTGCCTCGGACAGCTACCAAGAGACCCAGTACTTC. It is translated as CSASDSYQETQYF.

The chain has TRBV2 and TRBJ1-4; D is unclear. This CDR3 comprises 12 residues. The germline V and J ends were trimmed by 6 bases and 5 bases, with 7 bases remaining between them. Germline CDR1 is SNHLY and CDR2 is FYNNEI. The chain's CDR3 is CASRRPNEKLFF. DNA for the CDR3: TGTGCCAGCAGACGGCCGAATGAAAAACTGTTTTTT. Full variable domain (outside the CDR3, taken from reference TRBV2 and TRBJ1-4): EPEVTQTPSHQVTQMGQEVILRCVPISNHLYFYWYRQILGQKVEFLVSFYNNEISEKSEIFDDQFSVERPDGSNFTLKIRSTKLEDSAMYFCASRRPNEKLFFGSGTQLSVL.

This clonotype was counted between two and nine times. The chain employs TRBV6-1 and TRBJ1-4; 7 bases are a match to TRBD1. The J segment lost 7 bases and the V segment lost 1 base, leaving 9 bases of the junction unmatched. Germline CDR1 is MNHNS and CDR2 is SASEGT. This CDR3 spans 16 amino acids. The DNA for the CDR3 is TGTGCCAGCAGTGAAGGTCGGACAGGAGAATTTGAAAAACTGTTTTTT. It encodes CASSEGRTGEFEKLFF.

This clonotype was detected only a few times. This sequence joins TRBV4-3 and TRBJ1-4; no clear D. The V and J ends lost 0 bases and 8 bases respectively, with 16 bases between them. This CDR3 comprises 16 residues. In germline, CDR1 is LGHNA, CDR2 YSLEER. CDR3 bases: TGCGCCAGCAGCCAAGACTCTGATTGGACTACAGAAAAACTGTTTTTT. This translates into CASSQDSDWTTEKLFF.

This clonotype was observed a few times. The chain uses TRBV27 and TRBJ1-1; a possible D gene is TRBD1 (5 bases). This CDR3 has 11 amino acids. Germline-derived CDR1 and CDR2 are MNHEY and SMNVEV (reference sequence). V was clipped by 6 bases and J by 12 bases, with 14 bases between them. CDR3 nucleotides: TGTGCCAGCAGCCGAGGGGCGGGGACTTTCTTT. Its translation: CASSRGAGTFF.

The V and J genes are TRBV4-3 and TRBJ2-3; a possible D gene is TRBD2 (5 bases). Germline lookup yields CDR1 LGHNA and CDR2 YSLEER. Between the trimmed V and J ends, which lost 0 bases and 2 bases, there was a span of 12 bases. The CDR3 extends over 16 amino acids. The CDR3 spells CASSQEGRAHTDTQYF. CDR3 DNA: TGCGCCAGCAGCCAAGAAGGGCGGGCCCACACAGATACGCAGTATTTT.

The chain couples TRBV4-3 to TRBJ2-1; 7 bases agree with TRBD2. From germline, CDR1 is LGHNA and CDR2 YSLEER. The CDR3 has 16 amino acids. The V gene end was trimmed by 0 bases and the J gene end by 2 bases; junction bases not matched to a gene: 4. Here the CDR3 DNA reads TGCGCCAGCAGCCAAGAAAATAGCGGGCCCTACAATGAGCAGTTCTTC. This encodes CASSQENSGPYNEQFF.

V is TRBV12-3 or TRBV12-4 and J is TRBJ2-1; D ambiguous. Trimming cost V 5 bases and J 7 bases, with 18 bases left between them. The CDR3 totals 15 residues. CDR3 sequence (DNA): TGTGCCAGCAGTCCCCTACCCGGCCTCACTAATGAGCAGTTCTTC. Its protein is CASSPLPGLTNEQFF.

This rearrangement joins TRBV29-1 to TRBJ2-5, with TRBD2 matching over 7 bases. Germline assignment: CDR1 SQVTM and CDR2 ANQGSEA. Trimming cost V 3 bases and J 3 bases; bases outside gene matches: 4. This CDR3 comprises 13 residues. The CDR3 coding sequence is TGCAGCGTTGAGGTCCGGGAGGAAGAGACCCAGTACTTC. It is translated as CSVEVREEETQYF.

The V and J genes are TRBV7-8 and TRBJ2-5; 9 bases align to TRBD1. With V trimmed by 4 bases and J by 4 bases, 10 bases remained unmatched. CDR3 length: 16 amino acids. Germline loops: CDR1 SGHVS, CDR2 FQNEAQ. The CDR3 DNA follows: TGTGCCAGCAGCTCCTACGGACAGGGGAACCGAGAGACCCAGTACTTC. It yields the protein CASSSYGQGNRETQYF. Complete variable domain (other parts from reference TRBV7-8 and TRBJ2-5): GAGVSQSPRYKVAKRGQDVALRCDPISGHVSLFWYQQALGQGPEFLTYFQNEAQLDKSGLPSDRFFAERPEGSVSTLKIQRTQQEDSAVYLCASSSYGQGNRETQYFGPGTRLLVL.

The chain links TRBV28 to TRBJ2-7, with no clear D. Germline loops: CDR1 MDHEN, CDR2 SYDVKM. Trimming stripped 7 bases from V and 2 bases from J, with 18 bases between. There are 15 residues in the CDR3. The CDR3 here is CASTTPATRTYEQYF. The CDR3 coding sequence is TGTGCCAGCACCACGCCAGCGACCCGAACCTACGAGCAGTACTTC.

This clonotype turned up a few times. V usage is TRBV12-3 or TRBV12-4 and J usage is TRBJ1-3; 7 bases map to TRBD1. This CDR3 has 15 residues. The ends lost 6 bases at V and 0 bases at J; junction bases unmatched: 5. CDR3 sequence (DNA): TGTGCCAGCAGCTATACAGGGGACTCTGGAAACACCATATATTTT. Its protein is CASSYTGDSGNTIYF.

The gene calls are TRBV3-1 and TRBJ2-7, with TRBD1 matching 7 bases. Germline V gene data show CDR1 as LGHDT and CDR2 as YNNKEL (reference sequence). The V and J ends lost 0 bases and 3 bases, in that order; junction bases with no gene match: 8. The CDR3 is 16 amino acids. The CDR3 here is CASSQDTGEKVYEQYF. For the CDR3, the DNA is TGTGCCAGCAGCCAAGATACAGGGGAAAAGGTCTACGAGCAGTACTTC.

The CDR3 nucleotides are TGCGCCAGCAGCTTGGCCCACCAAAAAGCAAGATACCGCACAGATACGCAGTATTTT. Protein sequence: CASSLAHQKARYRTDTQYF. The gene calls are TRBV5-1 and TRBJ2-3; D is uncertain. Germline V gene data show CDR1 as SGHRS and CDR2 as YFSETQ. V was cut by 0 bases and J by 1 base, with 21 bases left in between. CDR3 length equals 19 residues. The full variable domain, with the rest looked up from reference TRBV5-1 and TRBJ2-3, is KAGVTQTPRYLIKTRGQQVTLSCSPISGHRSVSWYQQTPGQGLQFLFEYFSETQRNKGNFPGRFSGRQFSNSRSEMNVSTLELGDSALYLCASSLAHQKARYRTDTQYFGPGTRLTVL.

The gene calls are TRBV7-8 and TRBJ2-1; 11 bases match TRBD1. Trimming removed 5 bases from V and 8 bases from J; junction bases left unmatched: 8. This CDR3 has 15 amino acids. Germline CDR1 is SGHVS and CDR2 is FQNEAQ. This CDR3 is CASSPGQGAVDEQFF. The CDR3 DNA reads TGTGCCAGCAGCCCAGGACAGGGGGCGGTCGATGAGCAGTTCTTC. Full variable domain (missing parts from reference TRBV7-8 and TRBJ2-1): GAGVSQSPRYKVAKRGQDVALRCDPISGHVSLFWYQQALGQGPEFLTYFQNEAQLDKSGLPSDRFFAERPEGSVSTLKIQRTQQEDSAVYLCASSPGQGAVDEQFFGPGTRLTVL.

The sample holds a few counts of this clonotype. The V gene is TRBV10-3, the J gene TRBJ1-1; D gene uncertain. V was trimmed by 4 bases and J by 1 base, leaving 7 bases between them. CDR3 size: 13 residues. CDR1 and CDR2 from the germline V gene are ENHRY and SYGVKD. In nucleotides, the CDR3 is TGTGCCATCAGTGTTGAGGAGAACACTGAAGCTTTCTTT. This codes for CAISVEENTEAFF.

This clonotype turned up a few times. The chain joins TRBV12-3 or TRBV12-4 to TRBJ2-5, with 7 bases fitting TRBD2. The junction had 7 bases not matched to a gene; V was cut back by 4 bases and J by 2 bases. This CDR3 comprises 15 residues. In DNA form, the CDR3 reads TGTGCCAGCAGTTGGGGCTGGGGACTACAAGAGACCCAGTACTTC. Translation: CASSWGWGLQETQYF.

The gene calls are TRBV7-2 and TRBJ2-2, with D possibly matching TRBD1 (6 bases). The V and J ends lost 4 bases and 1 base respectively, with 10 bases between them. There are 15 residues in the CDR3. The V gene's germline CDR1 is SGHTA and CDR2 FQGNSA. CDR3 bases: TGTGCCAGCAGCTCTAAGACAGGGAACACCGGGGAGCTGTTTTTT. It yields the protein CASSSKTGNTGELFF.

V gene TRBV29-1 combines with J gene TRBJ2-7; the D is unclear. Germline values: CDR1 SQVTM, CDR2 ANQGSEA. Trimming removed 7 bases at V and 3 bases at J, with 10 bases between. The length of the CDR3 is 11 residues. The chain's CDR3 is CSAKQNYEQYF. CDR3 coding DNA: TGCAGCGCTAAACAGAACTACGAGCAGTACTTC.

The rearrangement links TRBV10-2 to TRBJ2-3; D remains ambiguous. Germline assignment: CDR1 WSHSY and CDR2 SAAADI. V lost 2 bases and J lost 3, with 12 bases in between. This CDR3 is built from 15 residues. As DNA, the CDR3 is TGCGCCAGCAGTGAGACCGGAACCTTGACAGATACGCAGTATTTT. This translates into CASSETGTLTDTQYF.

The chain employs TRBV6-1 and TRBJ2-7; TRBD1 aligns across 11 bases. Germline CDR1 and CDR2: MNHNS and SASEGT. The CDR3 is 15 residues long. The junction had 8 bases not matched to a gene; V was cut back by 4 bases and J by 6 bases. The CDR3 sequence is CASSAAGTGGVEQYF. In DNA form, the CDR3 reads TGTGCCAGCAGTGCTGCCGGGACAGGGGGGGTCGAGCAGTACTTC.

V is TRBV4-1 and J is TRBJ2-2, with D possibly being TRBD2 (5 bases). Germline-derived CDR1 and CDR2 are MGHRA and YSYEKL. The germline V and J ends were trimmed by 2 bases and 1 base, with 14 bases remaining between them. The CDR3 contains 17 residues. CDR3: CASSQYVATVNTGELFF. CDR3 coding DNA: TGCGCCAGCAGCCAATACGTAGCGACCGTGAACACCGGGGAGCTGTTTTTT.